This T cell receptor beta chain is drawn from a study of blood T cell repertoires in COVID-19. Profiled with immunoSEQ multiplex PCR; TCRdb holds only in-frame clones, not every one. The data show about 250,000 clones, about 89% seen once. The CDR3 length is 15 residues. V was clipped by 6 bases and J by 7 bases, with 16 bases between them. The V gene's germline CDR1 is SGHAT and CDR2 FQNNGV. The V call is TRBV11-2, the J call TRBJ1-6, with D possibly matching TRBD1 (6 bases). The receptor was derived from a woman under 30 who had recovered from COVID-19. Material: PBMCs or T cells enriched from blood (not recorded which). CDR3 in amino acids: CASSMRGAHNSPLHF. The CDR3 DNA reads TGTGCCAGCAGTATGCGGGGGGCTCACAATTCACCCCTCCACTTT.